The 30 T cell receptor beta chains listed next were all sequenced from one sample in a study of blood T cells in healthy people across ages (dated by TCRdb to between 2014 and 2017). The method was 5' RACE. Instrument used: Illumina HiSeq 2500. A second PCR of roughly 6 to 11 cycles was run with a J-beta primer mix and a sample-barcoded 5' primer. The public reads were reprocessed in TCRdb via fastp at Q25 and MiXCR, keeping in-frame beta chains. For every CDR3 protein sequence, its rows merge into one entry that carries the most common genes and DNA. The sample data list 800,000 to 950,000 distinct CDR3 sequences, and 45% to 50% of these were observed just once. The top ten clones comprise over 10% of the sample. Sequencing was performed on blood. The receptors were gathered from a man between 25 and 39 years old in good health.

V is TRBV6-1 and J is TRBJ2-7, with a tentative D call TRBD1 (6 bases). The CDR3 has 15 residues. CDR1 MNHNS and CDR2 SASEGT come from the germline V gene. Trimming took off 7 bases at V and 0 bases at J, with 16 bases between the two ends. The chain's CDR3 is CASNYRDTPSYEQYF. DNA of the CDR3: TGTGCCAGCAATTACCGGGACACTCCCTCCTACGAGCAGTACTTC.

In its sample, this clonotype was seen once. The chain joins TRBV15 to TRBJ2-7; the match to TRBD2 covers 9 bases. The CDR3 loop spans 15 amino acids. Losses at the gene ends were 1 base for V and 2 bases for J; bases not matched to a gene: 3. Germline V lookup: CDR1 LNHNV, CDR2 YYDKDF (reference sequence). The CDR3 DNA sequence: TGTGCCACCAGCAGAGTCCTAGCGGGGACCTACGAGCAGTACTTC. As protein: CATSRVLAGTYEQYF. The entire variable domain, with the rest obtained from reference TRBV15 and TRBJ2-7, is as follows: DAMVIQNPRYQVTQFGKPVTLSCSQTLNHNVMYWYQQKSSQAPKLLFHYYDKDFNNEADTPDNFQSRRPNTSFCFLDIRSPGLGDTAMYLCATSRVLAGTYEQYFGPGTRLTVT.

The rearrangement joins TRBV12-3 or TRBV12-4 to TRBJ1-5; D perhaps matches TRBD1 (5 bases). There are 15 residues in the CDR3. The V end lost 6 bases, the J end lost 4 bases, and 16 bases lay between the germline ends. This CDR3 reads CASRWGPSRNQPQHF. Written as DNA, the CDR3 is TGTGCCAGCAGGTGGGGACCTAGTAGGAATCAGCCCCAGCATTTT.

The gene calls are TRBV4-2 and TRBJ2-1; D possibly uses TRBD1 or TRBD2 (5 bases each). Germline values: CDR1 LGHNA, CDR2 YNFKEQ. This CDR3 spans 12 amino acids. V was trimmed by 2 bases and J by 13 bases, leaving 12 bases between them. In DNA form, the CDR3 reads TGTGCCAGCAGCCAATCCCCGGGACCTCAGTTCTTC. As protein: CASSQSPGPQFF.

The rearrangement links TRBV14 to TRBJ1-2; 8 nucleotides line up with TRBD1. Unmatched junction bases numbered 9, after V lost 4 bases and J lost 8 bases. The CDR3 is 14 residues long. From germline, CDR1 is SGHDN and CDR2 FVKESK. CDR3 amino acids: CASSRGHRGSGYTF. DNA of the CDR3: TGTGCCAGCAGCCGAGGGCACAGGGGGTCCGGCTACACCTTC.

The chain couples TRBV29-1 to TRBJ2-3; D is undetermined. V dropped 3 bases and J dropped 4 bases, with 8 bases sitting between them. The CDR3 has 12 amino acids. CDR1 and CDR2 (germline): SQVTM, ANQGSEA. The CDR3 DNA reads TGCAGCGTTGATGCAGGTTCAGATACGCAGTATTTT. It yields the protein CSVDAGSDTQYF.

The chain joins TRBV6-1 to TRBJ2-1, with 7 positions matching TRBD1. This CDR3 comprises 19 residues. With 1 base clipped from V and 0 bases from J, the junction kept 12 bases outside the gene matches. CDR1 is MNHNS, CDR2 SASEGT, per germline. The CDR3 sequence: CASSEVGQWSRSSYNEQFF. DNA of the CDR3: TGTGCCAGCAGTGAAGTGGGACAGTGGTCTAGGAGCTCCTACAATGAGCAGTTCTTC.

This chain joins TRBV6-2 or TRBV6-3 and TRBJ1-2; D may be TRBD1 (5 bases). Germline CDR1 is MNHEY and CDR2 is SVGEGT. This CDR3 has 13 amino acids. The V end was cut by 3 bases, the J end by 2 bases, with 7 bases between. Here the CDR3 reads CASSYRQNYGYTF. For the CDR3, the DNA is TGTGCCAGCAGTTATCGACAGAACTATGGCTACACCTTC.

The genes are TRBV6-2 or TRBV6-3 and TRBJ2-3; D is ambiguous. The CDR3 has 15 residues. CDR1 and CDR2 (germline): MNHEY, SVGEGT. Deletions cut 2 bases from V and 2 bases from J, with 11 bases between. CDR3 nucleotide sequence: TGTGCCAGCAGTTACGTTGGTGGGTCCACAGATACGCAGTATTTT. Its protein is CASSYVGGSTDTQYF.

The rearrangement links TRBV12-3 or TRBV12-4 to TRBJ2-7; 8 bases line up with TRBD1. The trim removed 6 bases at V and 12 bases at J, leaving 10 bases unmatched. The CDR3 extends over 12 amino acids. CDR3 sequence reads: CASSPDQGARYF. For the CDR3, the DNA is TGTGCCAGCAGCCCGGACCAGGGGGCGCGGTACTTC.

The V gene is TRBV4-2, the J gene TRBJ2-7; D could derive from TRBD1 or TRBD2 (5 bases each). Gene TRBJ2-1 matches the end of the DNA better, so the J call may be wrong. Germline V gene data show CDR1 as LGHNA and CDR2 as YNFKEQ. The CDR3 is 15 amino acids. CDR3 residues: CASSQGRDPINEQFF. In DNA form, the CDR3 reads TGTGCCAGCAGCCAAGGCCGGGACCCCATCAATGAGCAGTTCTTC.

The CDR3 region is CASSLVPGSYNEQFF. Written as DNA, the CDR3 is TGTGCCAGCAGCTTAGTCCCTGGCTCCTACAATGAGCAGTTCTTC. The V gene is TRBV11-2, the J gene TRBJ2-1; D not resolved. Germline CDR1 reads SGHAT; CDR2 reads FQNNGV. The CDR3 spans 15 residues. V shed 1 base and J shed 0 bases, with 7 bases lying between them.

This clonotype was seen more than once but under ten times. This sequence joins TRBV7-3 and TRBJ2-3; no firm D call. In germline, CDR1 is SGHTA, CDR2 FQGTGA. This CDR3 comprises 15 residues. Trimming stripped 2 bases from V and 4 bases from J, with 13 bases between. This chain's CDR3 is CASSLDPTRADTQYF. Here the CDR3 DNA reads TGTGCCAGCAGCTTAGATCCCACCCGTGCAGATACGCAGTATTTT.

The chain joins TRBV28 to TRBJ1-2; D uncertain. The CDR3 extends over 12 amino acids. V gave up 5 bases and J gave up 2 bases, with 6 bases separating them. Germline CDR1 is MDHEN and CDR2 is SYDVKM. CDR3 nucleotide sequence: TGTGCCAGCAGTGAACAGAACTATGGCTACACCTTC. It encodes CASSEQNYGYTF.

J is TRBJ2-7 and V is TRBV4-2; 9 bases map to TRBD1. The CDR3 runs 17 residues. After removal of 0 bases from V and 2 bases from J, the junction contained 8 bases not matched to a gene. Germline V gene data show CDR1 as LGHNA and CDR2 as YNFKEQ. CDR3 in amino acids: CASSQEGTGPPTYEQYF. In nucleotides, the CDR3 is TGTGCCAGCAGCCAAGAAGGGACAGGGCCACCAACCTACGAGCAGTACTTC.

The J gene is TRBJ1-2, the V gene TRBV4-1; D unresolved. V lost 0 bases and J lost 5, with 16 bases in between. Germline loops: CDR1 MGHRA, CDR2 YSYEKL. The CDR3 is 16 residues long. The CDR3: CASSQDGTHAIYGYTF. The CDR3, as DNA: TGCGCCAGCAGCCAAGATGGTACTCACGCGATATATGGCTACACCTTC.

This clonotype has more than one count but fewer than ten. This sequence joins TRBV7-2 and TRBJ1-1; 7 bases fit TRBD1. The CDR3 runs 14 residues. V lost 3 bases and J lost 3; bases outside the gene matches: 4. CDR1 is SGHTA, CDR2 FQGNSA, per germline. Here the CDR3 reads CASSFHRGDTEAFF. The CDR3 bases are TGTGCCAGCAGCTTCCACAGGGGAGACACTGAAGCTTTCTTT.

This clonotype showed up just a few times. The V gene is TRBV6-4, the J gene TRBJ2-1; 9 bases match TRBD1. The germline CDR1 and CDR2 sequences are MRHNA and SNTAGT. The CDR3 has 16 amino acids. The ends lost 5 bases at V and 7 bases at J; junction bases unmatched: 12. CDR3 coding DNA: TGTGCCAGCAGTCACCGACAGGGGGTGGATGGGAATGAGCAGTTCTTC. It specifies CASSHRQGVDGNEQFF.

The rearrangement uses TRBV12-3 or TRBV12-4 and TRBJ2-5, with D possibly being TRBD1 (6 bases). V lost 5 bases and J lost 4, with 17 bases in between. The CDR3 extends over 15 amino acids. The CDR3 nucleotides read TGTGCCAGCAGTACCTCAGGGGCCCAGGGAGAGACCCAGTACTTC. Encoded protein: CASSTSGAQGETQYF.

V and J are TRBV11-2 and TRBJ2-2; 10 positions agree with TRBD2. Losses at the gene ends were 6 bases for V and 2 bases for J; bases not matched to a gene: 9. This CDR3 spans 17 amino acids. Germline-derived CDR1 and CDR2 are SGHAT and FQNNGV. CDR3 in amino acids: CASRFPGLAINTGELFF. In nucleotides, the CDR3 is TGTGCCAGCAGGTTCCCGGGACTAGCGATCAACACCGGGGAGCTGTTTTTT.

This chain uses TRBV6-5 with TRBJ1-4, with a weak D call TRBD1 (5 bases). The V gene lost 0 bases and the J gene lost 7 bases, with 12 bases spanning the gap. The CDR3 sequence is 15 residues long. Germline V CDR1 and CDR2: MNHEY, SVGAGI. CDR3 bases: TGTGCCAGCAGTTACTCAGGCAGGGTGGCTGAAAAACTGTTTTTT. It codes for CASSYSGRVAEKLFF.

CDR3 bases: TGTGCCAGCAGCTCCCGCCGGGCGAACACTGAAGCTTTCTTT. Its translation: CASSSRRANTEAFF. The gene calls are TRBV7-2 and TRBJ1-1; no firm D call. Germline loops: CDR1 SGHTA, CDR2 FQGNSA. The CDR3 extends over 14 amino acids. V lost 4 bases and J 1 base, leaving 10 bases between the germline ends. The entire variable domain, with the rest obtained from reference TRBV7-2 and TRBJ1-1, is as follows: GAGVSQSPSNKVTEKGKDVELRCDPISGHTALYWYRQSLGQGLEFLIYFQGNSAPDKSGLPSDRFSAERTGGSVSTLTIQRTQQEDSAVYLCASSSRRANTEAFFGQGTRLTVV.

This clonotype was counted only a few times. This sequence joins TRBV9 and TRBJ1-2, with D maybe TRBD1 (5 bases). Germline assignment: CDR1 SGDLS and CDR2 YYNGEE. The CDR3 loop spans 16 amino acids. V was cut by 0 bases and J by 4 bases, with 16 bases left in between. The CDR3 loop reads CASSVEVSGGIYGYTF. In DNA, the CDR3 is TGTGCCAGCAGCGTAGAGGTGTCGGGGGGTATCTATGGCTACACCTTC.

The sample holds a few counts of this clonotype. CDR3 amino acids: CSANAYGYTF. DNA of the CDR3: TGCAGTGCTAACGCTTATGGCTACACCTTC. The chain combines TRBV20-1 with TRBJ1-2, with no clear D. The CDR3 extends over 10 amino acids. Germline CDR1 reads DFQATT; CDR2 reads SNEGSKA (reference sequence). V shed 4 bases and J shed 5 bases, with 5 bases lying between them.

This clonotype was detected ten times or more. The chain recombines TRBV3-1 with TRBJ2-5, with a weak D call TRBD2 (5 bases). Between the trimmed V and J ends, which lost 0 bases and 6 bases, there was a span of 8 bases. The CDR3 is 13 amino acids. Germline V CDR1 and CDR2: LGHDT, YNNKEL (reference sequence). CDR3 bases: TGTGCCAGCAGCCAAGAAATCGGGAAGACCCAGTACTTC. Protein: CASSQEIGKTQYF.

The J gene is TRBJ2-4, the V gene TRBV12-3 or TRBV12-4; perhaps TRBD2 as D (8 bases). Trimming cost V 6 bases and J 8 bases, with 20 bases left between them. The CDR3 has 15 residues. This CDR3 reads CASSPRGGQGDIQYF. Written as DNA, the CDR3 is TGTGCCAGCAGCCCCCGGGGGGGGCAGGGGGACATTCAGTACTTC.

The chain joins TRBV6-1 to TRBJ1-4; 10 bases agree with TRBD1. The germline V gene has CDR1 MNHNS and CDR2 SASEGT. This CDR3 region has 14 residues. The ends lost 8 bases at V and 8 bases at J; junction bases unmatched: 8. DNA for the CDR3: TGTGCCAGCGGACAGGGGACAGGGGAGGAAAAACTGTTTTTT. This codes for CASGQGTGEEKLFF.

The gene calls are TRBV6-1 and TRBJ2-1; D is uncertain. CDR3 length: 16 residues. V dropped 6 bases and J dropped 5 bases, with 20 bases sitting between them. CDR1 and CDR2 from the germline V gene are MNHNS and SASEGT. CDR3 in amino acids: CASRSADHRANNEQFF. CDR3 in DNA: TGTGCCAGCAGAAGCGCCGATCACCGTGCAAACAATGAGCAGTTCTTC.

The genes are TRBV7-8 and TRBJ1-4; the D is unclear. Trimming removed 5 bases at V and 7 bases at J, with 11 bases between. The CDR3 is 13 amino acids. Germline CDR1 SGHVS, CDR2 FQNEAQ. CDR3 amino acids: CASSRRRAEKLFF. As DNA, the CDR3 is TGTGCCAGCAGCCGACGACGGGCTGAAAAACTGTTTTTT.

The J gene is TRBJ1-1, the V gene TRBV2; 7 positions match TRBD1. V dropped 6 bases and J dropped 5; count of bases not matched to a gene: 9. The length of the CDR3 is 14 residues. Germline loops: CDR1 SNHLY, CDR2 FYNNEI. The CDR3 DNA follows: TGTGCCAGCAGCATGAACAGGGGAGGAACTGAAGCTTTCTTT. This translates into CASSMNRGGTEAFF.